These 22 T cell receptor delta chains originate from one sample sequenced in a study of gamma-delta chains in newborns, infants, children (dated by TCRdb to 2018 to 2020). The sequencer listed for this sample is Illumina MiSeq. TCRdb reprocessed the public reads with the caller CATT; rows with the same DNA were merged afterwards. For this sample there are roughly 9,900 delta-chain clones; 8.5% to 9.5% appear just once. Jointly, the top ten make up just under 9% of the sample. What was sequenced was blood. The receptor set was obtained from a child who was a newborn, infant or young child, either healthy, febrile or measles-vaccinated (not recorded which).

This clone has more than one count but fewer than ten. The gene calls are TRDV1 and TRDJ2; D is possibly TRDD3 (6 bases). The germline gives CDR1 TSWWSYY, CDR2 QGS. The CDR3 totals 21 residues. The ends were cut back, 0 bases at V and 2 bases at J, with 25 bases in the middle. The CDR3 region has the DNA TGTGCTCTTGGGGAACTAGCGCCCTACTGGGAGATACCGGAATTGACAGCACAACTCTTCTTT. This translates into CALGELAPYWEIPELTAQLFF.

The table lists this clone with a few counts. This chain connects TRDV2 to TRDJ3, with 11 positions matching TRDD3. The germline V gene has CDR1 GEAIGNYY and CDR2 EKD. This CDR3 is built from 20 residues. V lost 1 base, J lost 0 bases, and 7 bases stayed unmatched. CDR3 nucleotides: TGTGCCTGTGACACTTGGGATACTGGGGGATACTCCTGGGACACCCGACAGATGTTTTTC. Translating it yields CACDTWDTGGYSWDTRQMFF.

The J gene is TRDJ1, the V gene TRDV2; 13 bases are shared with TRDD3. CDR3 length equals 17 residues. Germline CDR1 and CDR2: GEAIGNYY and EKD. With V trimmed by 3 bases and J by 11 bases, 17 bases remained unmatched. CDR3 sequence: CACDPVLGDTRRGGLIF. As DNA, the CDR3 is TGTGCCTGTGACCCAGTACTGGGGGATACGCGAAGAGGCGGTCTCATCTTT.

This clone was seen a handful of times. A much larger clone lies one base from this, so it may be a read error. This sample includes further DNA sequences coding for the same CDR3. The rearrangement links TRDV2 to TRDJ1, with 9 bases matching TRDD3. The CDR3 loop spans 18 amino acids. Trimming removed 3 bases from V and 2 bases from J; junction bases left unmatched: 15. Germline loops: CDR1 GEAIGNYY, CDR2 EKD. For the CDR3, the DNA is TGTGCCTGTGACGAGGTACTGGGGATACGGGGCCGGACCGATAAACTCATCTTT. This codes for CACDEVLGIRGRTDKLIF.

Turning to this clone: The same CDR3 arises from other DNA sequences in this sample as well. CDR3 sequence: CACDTGGLSSSWDTRQMFF. The CDR3, as DNA: TGTGCCTGTGACACCGGAGGGTTGTCCAGCTCCTGGGACACCCGACAGATGTTTTTC. This chain connects TRDV2 to TRDJ3, with D hard to call. The V gene's germline CDR1 is GEAIGNYY and CDR2 EKD. This CDR3 contains 19 residues. V was pared by 0 bases and J by 0 bases, with 14 bases between.

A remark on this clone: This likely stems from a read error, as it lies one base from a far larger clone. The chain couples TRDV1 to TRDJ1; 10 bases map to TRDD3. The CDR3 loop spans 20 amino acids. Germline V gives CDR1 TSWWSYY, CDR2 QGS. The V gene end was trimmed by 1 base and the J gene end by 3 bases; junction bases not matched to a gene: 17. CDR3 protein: CALGEPPVPGTGGCPDKLIF. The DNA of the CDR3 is TGTGCTCTTGGGGAACCTCCGGTCCCCGGTACTGGGGGATGCCCCGATAAACTCATCTTT.

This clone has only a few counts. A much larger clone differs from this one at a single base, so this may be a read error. The CDR3 coding sequence is TGTGCCCGTGACACCCTACTGGGGGATACCACCGATAAACTCATCTTT. Translated: CARDTLLGDTTDKLIF. The chain joins TRDV2 to TRDJ1; 12 positions agree with TRDD3. CDR3 length: 16 amino acids. Germline CDR1 and CDR2: GEAIGNYY and EKD.

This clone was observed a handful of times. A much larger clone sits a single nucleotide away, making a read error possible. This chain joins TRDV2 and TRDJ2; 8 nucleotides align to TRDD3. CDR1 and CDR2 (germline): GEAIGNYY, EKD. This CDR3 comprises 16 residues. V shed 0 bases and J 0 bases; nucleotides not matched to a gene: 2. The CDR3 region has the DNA TGTGCCTGTGACACCGTGGGGGATGCTTTGACAGCACAACTCTTCTTT. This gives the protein CACDTVGDALTAQLFF.

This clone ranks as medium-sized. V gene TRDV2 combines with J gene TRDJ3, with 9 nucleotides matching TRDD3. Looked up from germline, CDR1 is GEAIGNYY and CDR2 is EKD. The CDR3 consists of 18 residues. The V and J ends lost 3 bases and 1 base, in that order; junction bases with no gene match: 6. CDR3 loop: CACDGTLGDSWDTRQMFF. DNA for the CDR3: TGTGCCTGTGACGGGACTCTGGGGGATTCCTGGGACACCCGACAGATGTTTTTC.

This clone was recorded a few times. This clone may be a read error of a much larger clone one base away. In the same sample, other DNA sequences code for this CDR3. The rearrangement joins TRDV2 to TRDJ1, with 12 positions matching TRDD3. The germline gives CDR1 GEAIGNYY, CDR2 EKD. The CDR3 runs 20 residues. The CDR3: CACDGLPTTGGYQVADKLIF. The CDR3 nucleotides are TGTGCCTGTGACGGCCTTCCTACGACTGGGGGATACCAGGTAGCCGATAAACTCATCTTC.

The CDR3 nucleotides are TGTGCCTGTGCAGCCTTGGGGGAAATCACCGATAAACTCATCTTT. This codes for CACAALGEITDKLIF. The chain combines TRDV2 with TRDJ1; 7 nucleotides match TRDD3. Losses at the gene ends were 5 bases for V and 1 base for J; bases not matched to a gene: 9. This CDR3 has 15 residues. The germline V gene encodes CDR1 GEAIGNYY and CDR2 EKD.

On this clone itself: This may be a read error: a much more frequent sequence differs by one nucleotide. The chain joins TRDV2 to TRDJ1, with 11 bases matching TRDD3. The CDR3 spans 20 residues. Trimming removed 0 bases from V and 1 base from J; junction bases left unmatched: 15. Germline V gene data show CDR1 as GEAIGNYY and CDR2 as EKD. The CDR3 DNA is TGTGCCTGTGACACCCCTAGCGGTGGGGGATACGATCGGTCCACCGATAAACTCATCTTT. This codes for CACDTPSGGGYDRSTDKLIF.

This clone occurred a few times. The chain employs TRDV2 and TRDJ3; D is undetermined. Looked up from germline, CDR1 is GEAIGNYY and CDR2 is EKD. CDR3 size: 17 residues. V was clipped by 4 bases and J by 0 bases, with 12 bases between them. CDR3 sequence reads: CACDKTQSSWDTRQMFF. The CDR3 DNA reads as TGTGCCTGTGATAAAACGCAAAGCTCCTGGGACACCCGACAGATGTTTTTC.

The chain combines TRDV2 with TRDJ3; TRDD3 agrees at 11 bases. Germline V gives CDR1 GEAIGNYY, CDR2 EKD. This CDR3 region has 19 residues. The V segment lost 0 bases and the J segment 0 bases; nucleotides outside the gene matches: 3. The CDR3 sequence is CACDTITGGYSWDTRQMFF. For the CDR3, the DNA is TGTGCCTGTGACACCATTACTGGGGGATACTCCTGGGACACCCGACAGATGTTTTTC.

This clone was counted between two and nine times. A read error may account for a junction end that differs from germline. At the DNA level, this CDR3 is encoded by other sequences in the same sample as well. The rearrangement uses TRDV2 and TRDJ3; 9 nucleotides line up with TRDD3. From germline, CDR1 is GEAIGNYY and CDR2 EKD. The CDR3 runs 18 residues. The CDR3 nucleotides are TGTGCTTGTGACACTGGGGGAGGTCTCTCCTGGGACACCCGACAGATGTTTTTC. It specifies CACDTGGGLSWDTRQMFF.

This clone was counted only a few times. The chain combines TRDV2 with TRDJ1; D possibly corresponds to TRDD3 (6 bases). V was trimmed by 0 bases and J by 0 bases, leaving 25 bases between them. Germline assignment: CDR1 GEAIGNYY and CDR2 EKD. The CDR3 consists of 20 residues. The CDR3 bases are TGTGCCTGTGACACCGTCGGTTGGGGGGCCGAGGGGATTAACACCGATAAACTCATCTTT. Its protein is CACDTVGWGAEGINTDKLIF.

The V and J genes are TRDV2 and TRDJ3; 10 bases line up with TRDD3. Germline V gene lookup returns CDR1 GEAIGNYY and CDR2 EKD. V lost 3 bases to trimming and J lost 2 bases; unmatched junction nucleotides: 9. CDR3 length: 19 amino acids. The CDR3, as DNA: TGTGCCTGTGACCCTATGGGGGATACAGGAACCTGGGACACCCGACAGATGTTTTTC. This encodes CACDPMGDTGTWDTRQMFF.

CDR3 in amino acids: CALGDREYPLFFLRSYWGTYTDKLIF. CDR3 nucleotides: TGTGCTCTTGGCGATCGGGAATATCCCCTTTTTTTCCTACGGTCTTACTGGGGGACGTACACCGATAAACTCATCTTT. The V call is TRDV1, the J call TRDJ1, with 9 bases fitting TRDD3. J was trimmed by 0 bases and V by 6 bases; bases with no gene match: 38. CDR1 and CDR2 (germline): TSWWSYY, QGS. CDR3 length: 26 amino acids.

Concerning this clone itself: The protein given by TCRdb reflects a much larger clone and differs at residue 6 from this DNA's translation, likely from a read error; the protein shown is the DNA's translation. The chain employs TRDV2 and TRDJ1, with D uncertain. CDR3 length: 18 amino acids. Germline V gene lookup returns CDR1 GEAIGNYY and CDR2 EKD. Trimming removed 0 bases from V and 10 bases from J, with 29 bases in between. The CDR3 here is CACDTPSRVRNQGGILIF. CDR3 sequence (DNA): TGTGCCTGTGACACCCCCTCCCGTGTGAGGAACCAAGGCGGCATACTCATCTTT.

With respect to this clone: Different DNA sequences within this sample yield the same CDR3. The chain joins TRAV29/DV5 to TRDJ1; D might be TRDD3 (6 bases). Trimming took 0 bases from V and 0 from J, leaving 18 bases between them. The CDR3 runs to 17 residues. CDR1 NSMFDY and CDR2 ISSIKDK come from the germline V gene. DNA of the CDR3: TGTGCAGCAAGCGGAGTACGGTGGGGGCGTCACACCGATAAACTCATCTTT. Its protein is CAASGVRWGRHTDKLIF.

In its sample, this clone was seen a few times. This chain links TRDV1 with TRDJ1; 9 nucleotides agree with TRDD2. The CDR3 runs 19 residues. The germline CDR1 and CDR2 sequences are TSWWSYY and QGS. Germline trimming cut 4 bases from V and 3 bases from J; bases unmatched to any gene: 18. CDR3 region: CALGGPSYGTGAEADKLIF. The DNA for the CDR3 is TGTGCTCTTGGGGGGCCTTCCTACGGTACTGGGGCTGAGGCCGATAAACTCATCTTT.

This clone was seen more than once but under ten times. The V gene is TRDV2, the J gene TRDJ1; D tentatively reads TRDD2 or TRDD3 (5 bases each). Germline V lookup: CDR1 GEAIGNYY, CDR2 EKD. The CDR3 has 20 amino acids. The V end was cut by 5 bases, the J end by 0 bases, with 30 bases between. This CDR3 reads CACVGLLPGLLEDYTDKLIF. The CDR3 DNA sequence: TGTGCCTGTGTCGGCCTTCTCCCAGGACTACTGGAGGATTACACCGATAAACTCATCTTT.